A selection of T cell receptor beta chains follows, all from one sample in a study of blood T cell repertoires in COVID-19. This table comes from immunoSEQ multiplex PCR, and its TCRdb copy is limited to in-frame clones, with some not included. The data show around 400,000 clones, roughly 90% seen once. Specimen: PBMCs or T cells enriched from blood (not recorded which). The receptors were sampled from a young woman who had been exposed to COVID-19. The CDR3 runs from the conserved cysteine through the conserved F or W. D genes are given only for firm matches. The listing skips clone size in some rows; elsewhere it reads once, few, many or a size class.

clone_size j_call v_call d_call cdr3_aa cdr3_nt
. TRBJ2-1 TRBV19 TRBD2 CASLAGGLNNEQFF TGTGCCAGCCTAGCGGGAGGTCTTAACAATGAGCAGTTCTTC
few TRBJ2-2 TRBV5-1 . CASSLGGILNTGELFF TGCGCCAGCAGCTTGGGTGGCATACTAAACACCGGGGAGCTGTTTTTT
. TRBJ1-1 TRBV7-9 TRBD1 CASSLNRGGMNTEAFF TGTGCCAGCAGCCTCAACAGGGGGGGAATGAACACTGAAGCTTTCTTT
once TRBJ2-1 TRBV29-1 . CSVDRGAYEQFF TGCAGCGTTGATCGGGGGGCATATGAGCAGTTCTTC
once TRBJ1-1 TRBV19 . CASKQPNTEAFF TGTGCCAGTAAACAGCCCAACACTGAAGCTTTCTTT
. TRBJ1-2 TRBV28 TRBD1 CASSRGGTGGFYGYTF TGTGCCAGCAGCCGAGGGGGGACAGGGGGCTTCTATGGCTACACCTTC
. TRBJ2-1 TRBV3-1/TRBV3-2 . CASSHSAGYVNEQFF TGTGCCAGCAGCCACAGTGCGGGTTATGTGAATGAGCAGTTCTTC
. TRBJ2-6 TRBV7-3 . CASSPTVITSGANVLTF TGTGCCAGCAGCCCAACAGTAATCACGTCTGGGGCCAACGTCCTGACTTTC
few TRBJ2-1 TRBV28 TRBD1 CASSTGTAPNEQFF TGTGCCAGCAGCACCGGGACAGCTCCTAATGAGCAGTTCTTC
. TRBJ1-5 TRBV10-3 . CAIPRIQSSNQPQHF TGTGCCATCCCGAGAATACAGTCGAGCAATCAGCCCCAGCATTTT
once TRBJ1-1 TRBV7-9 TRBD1 CASSLWDRGDTEAFF TGTGCCAGCAGCTTATGGGACAGGGGGGACACTGAAGCTTTCTTT
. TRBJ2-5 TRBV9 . CASSVRAWQGETQYF TGTGCCAGCAGCGTCCGAGCGTGGCAGGGAGAGACCCAGTACTTC
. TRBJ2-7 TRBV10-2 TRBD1 CAYGQGGTYEQYF TGCGCCTACGGACAGGGTGGAACCTACGAGCAGTACTTC
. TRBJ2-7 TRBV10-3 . CAISEPSRGYEQYF TGTGCCATCAGTGAGCCTAGCAGGGGTTACGAGCAGTACTTC
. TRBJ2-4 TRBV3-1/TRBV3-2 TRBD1 CASSQDRGHIQYF TGTGCCAGCAGCCAAGACAGGGGGCACATTCAGTACTTC
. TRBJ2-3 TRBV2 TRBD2 CASSKGLAGTDTQYF TGTGCCAGCAGCAAAGGACTAGCGGGGACAGATACGCAGTATTTT
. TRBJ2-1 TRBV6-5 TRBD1 CAVPGTAPNEQFF TGTGCCGTCCCCGGGACAGCCCCCAATGAGCAGTTCTTC
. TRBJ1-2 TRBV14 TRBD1 CASSQVTGGNYGYTF TGTGCCAGCAGCCAAGTGACAGGGGGTAACTATGGCTACACCTTC
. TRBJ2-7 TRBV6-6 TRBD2 CASSPLAHRTSGRRIYEQYF TGTGCCAGCAGCCCCTTAGCCCATCGGACTAGCGGGAGAAGGATTTACGAGCAGTACTTC
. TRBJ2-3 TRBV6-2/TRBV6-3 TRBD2 CASSGGALIWSDTQYF TGTGCCAGCAGCGGGGGGGCCCTTATCTGGTCAGATACGCAGTATTTT
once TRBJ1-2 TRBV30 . CAWSLARGYGYTF TGTGCCTGGAGTCTGGCCAGGGGCTATGGCTACACCTTC
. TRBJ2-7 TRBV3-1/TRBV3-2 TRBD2 CASSQGAGGMYF TGTGCCAGCAGCCAAGGAGCGGGAGGGATGTACTTC
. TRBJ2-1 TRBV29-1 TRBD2 CSVDWTSGSGEQFF TGCAGCGTTGATTGGACTAGCGGGAGCGGTGAGCAGTTCTTC
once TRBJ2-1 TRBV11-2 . CASSFRGNNEQFF TGTGCCAGCAGCTTCAGGGGAAACAATGAGCAGTTCTTC
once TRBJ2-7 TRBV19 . CASSMRTEYEQYF TGTGCCAGTAGTATGAGGACAGAATACGAGCAGTACTTC
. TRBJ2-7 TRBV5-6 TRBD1 CASSLTNRGTQYF TGTGCCAGCAGCTTGACAAACAGGGGTACTCAGTACTTC
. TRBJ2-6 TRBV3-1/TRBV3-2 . CASSLNTRSGANVLTF TGTGCCAGCAGCCTTAACACCCGCTCTGGGGCCAACGTCCTGACTTTC
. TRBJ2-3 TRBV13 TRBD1 CASSLDRDREDTQYF TGTGCCAGCAGCTTAGATCGGGACAGGGAAGATACGCAGTATTTT
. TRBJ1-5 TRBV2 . CASSEAHRTSQPQHF TGTGCCAGCAGTGAAGCCCACCGTACTAGTCAGCCCCAGCATTTT
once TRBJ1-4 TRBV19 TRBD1 CASSNRGWTNEKLFF TGTGCCAGTAGTAACAGGGGGTGGACTAATGAAAAACTGTTTTTT
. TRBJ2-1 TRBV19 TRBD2 CASTSGTSVYNEQFF TGTGCCAGTACCTCCGGGACTAGCGTCTACAATGAGCAGTTCTTC
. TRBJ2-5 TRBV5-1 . CASSLLRDSSETQYF TGCGCCAGCAGCTTGTTACGGGACTCCTCGGAGACCCAGTACTTC
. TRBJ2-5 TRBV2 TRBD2 CASRGLAGVMETQYF TGTGCCAGCAGGGGACTAGCGGGGGTGATGGAGACCCAGTACTTC
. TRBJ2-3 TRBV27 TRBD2 CASSSPGLASTDTQYF TGTGCCAGCAGTTCACCAGGACTAGCCAGCACAGATACGCAGTATTTT
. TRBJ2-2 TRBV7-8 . CASSAQRRGTTGELFF TGTGCCAGCAGCGCCCAGAGGAGGGGTACCACCGGGGAGCTGTTTTTT
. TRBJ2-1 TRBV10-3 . CAISLTSGKSYNEQFF TGTGCCATCAGCCTGACTAGTGGTAAGTCCTACAATGAGCAGTTCTTC
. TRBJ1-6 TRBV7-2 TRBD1 CASSGDRVYNSPLHF TGTGCCAGCAGCGGTGACAGGGTCTATAATTCACCCCTCCACTTT
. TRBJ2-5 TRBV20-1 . CSARRETQYF TGCAGTGCTAGGCGGGAGACCCAGTACTTC
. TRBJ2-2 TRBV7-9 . CASSLAEGSGELFF TGTGCCAGCAGCTTGGCGGAGGGATCCGGGGAGCTGTTTTTT
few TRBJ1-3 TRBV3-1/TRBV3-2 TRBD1 CASSQGPGGTGNTIYF TGTGCCAGCAGCCAAGGCCCAGGGGGAACTGGAAACACCATATATTTT
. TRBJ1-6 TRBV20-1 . CSASFGGMNSPLHF TGCAGTGCTAGTTTCGGCGGGATGAATTCACCCCTCCACTTT
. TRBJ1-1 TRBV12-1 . CASSRGQMNTEAFF TGTGCCAGCAGCCGGGGACAGATGAACACTGAAGCTTTCTTT
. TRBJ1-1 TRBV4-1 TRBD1 CASNRDSDYTEAFF TGCGCCAGCAACCGGGACAGCGATTACACTGAAGCTTTCTTT
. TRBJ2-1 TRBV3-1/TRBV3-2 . CASSQEVIRLPQFF TGTGCCAGCAGCCAAGAGGTTATTCGACTGCCGCAGTTCTTC
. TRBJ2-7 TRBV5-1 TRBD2 CASSLWGREYEQYF TGCGCCAGCAGCTTGTGGGGGAGGGAATACGAGCAGTACTTC
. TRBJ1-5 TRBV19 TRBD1 CASSNQGARSNQPQHF TGTGCCAGTAGTAATCAGGGGGCGCGAAGCAATCAGCCCCAGCATTTT